This T cell receptor beta chain was sequenced during a study of blood T cell repertoires in COVID-19. Study overall: Material from acute and convalescent COVID-19 was sourced from the United States, Italy and Spain. T cells, B-cell-depleted T cells, or PBMCs supplied cDNA or gDNA.

Original methodology: Reference gene primer amplification yielded estimated nucleated cell counts. The table came from immunoSEQ multiplex PCR; TCRdb's copy has only in-frame clones and leaves some out. From that table come the V and J calls and clone size; the DNA was used to work out D and trimming. The repertoire has approximately 260,000 clones, 80% to 90% of them found once; the top ten carry approximately 11%. The germline V and J ends were trimmed by 3 bases and 4 bases, with 11 bases remaining between them. CDR3 length: 14 residues. Germline values: CDR1 SGHRS, CDR2 YFSETQ. The material sequenced was peripheral blood. The V call is TRBV5-1, the J call TRBJ1-3; a possible D gene is TRBD1 (6 bases). This clonotype originated in a woman between 65 and 79 years old with acute or convalescent COVID-19. Written as DNA, the CDR3 is TGCGCCAGCAGCTCAACAGGGTTGGGAAACACCATATATTTT. Translation: CASSSTGLGNTIYF.